This TCR beta chain was recorded in a study of low-dose radiotherapy and immunotherapy resistance in tumors (dated by TCRdb to 2022 to 2024). General notes on the study: In Cohort 1, 0.5 Gy per fraction was delivered every 2 weeks, and a total PTV dose of 6.5 Gy was prescribed. Nivolumab and ipilimumab were both given intravenously, with nivolumab at a 240 mg flat dose every two weeks and ipilimumab at 1 mg/kg every six weeks. Trial participants were not randomized into treatment groups. Cyclophosphamide 200 mg/m2 was administered intravenously every two weeks, one day before each radiation and immunotherapy administration. Starting on cycle 1 day 1, patients took 300 mg of aspirin by mouth once a day for four cycles. The translational analysis covered eight patients: three from the first dose cohort and the first five from the second dose cohort. Patients in Cohort 2 were given 1 Gy per fraction every two weeks, for a total of 13 Gy across 26 weeks.

The sample was run on an Illumina HiSeq 2500. First-strand cDNA was synthesized using Superscript III and a set of TRAV- and TRBV-specific primers, so that both TCRalpha and TCRbeta chains were covered. TCRs were amplified with Phusion for approximately 21 PCR cycles, with a constant-region primer paired with the adapter attached to the V primers. Isolated mRNA was amplified with the MessageAmp II aRNA Amplification Kit, using a 16-hour in vitro transcription at 37°C. mRNA for TCR sequencing was isolated with the Dynabeads mRNA DIRECT Purification Kit. Indexed Illumina adapters were added in a second Phusion PCR of 20 to 30 cycles, after which AMPure XP beads were used to purify the products. Per the source publication's procedure: Custom Perl scripts pooled TCR sequences encoding the same protein, removed out-of-frame sequences and computed each clonotype's abundance. Any TCR sequence backed by just one read was left out of the analysis. Shannon entropy, Gini index, clonality, richness, and the frequency of TCRs shared between repertoires were included as repertoire metrics. TCRdb redid the processing of the public reads, applying fastp at Q25 and MiXCR, and retained in-frame beta chains. CDR3 protein duplicates are merged, each entry listing the most common genes and DNA. None of the V and J calls come from the authors' own analysis; TCRdb made them. This sample holds tens of thousands of distinct CDR3 sequences; around a sixth were observed only once. Of the sample, approximately 1.5% falls within the top ten clones.

This sample's time point label indicates: after trial treatment. What this sample's treatment or condition label stands for: LDRT plus nivolumab, ipilimumab, low-dose cyclophosphamide and aspirin (RACIN trial). The donors took part in RACIN, a single-arm, phase I, dose-escalation trial that combined nivolumab, ipilimumab, aspirin, low-dose cyclophosphamide and low-dose radiotherapy. Eligible patients had advanced, TIL-negative solid tumors. The CDR3 goes from the cysteine to the phenylalanine over 15 residues. The entry retains the CDR3 DNA only, 45 bases that are in frame from base 1. After removal of 6 bases from V and 6 bases from J, the junction retains 9 bases not matched to a gene. This clonotype was observed at least ten times. Its binding antigen is unknown. No clone much larger than this one lies a single base away; base qualities are absent.

Sample: PBMCs, taken after low-dose radiotherapy plus immunotherapy. This receptor was taken from a male donor with prostate cancer. This sequence uses TRBV23-1 and TRBJ2-2; 8 middle bases align to TRBD2. TRBV23-1 is an ORF, and what it does is uncertain. The nucleotides read TGCGCCAGCAGCCCTCCGGGACTAGTCTCCGGGGAGCTGTTTTTT. It translates as CASSPPGLVSGELFF.